One sample yielded the 4 T cell receptor beta chains listed below, sequenced in a study of regulatory T cells in long-lasting Graves disease. Time point here: persistent/refractory GD, antithyroid drugs over 5 years with positive TRAb. PBMC RNA served as the TCR library source. CDR3-region Arm-PCR and iRepertoire HTBI primers produced the TCR beta libraries. MiXCR was run by TCRdb on the multiplex PCR reads, yielding one entry per CDR3 protein. The repertoire consists of approximately 290,000 distinct CDR3 sequences, with 20% to 25% occurring once and the leading ten covering more than 50%. Sequencing was performed on peripheral blood mononuclear cells (PBMCs), taken when the disease was refractory, from a patient treated with antithyroid drugs. The receptors stem from a female donor with Graves disease.

The sample holds many counts of this clonotype. J is TRBJ2-6 and V is TRBV20-1, with TRBD1 as a possible D gene (5 bases). The germline V and J ends were trimmed by 2 bases and 0 bases, with 8 bases remaining between them. Germline V gene data show CDR1 as DFQATT and CDR2 as SNEGSKA (reference sequence). CDR3 length: 15 amino acids. The CDR3 loop reads CSARTTGSGANVLTF. CDR3 coding DNA: TGCAGTGCTAGAACAACAGGCTCTGGGGCCAACGTCCTGACTTTC.

This chain uses TRBV18 with TRBJ1-2; 7 bases are a match to TRBD1. Unmatched junction bases numbered 7, after V lost 1 base and J lost 2 bases. This CDR3 is 16 amino acids long. CDR1 and CDR2 (germline): KGHSH, LQKENI. The CDR3 coding sequence is TGTGCCAGCTCACCACAAAGGACAGGTGGAAACTATGGCTACACCTTC. It specifies CASSPQRTGGNYGYTF. Based on the CDR3 plus reference TRBV18 and TRBJ1-2, the full variable domain is NAGVMQNPRHLVRRRGQEARLRCSPMKGHSHVYWYRQLPEEGLKFMVYLQKENIIDESGMPKERFSAEFPKEGPSILRIQQVVRGDSAAYFCASSPQRTGGNYGYTFGSGTRLTVV.

This clonotype was counted only a few times. The rearrangement joins TRBV7-9 to TRBJ2-1; no clear D. The CDR3 covers 14 residues. The ends were cut back, 0 bases at V and 6 bases at J, with 9 bases in the middle. CDR1 is SEHNR and CDR2 is FQNEAQ in the germline V gene (reference sequence). CDR3 region: CASSLAGPSNEQFF. In DNA, the CDR3 is TGTGCCAGCAGCTTAGCTGGACCGAGCAATGAGCAGTTCTTC. Filled out from reference TRBV7-9 and TRBJ2-1, the complete variable domain reads DTGVSQNPRHKITKRGQNVTFRCDPISEHNRLYWYRQTLGQGPEFLTYFQNEAQLEKSRLLSDRFSAERPKGSFSTLEIQRTEQGDSAMYLCASSLAGPSNEQFFGPGTRLTVL.

This clonotype has a handful of counts. The V and J genes are TRBV5-6 and TRBJ1-3; D ambiguous. The germline V gene has CDR1 SGHDT and CDR2 YYEEEE. Trimming cost V 4 bases and J 0 bases, with 14 bases left between them. The CDR3 totals 16 residues. The CDR3: CASSIEATYSGNTIYF. The CDR3 DNA reads TGTGCCAGCAGCATAGAAGCCACTTACTCTGGAAACACCATATATTTT.